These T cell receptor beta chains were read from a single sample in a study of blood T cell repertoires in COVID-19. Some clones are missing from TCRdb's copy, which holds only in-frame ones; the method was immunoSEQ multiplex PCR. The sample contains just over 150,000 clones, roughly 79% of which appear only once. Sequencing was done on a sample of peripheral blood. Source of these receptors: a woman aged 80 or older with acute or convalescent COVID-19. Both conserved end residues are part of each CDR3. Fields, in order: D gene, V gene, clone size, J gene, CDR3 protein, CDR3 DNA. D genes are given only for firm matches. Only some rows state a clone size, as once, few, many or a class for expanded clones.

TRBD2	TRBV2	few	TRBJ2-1	CASTPLAGVVGEQFF	TGTGCCAGCACCCCACTAGCGGGAGTGGTAGGGGAGCAGTTCTTC
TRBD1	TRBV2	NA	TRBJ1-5	CASSGTGGHQPQHF	TGTGCCAGCAGTGGGACAGGGGGCCATCAGCCCCAGCATTTT
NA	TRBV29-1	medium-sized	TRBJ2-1	CSVERRDIYNEQFF	TGCAGCGTTGAGAGACGGGACATCTACAATGAGCAGTTCTTC
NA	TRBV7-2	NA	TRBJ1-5	CASSRIQGYNQPQHF	TGTGCCAGCAGCCGCATACAGGGATATAATCAGCCCCAGCATTTT
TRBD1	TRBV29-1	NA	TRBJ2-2	CSVEAGDREITGELFF	TGCAGCGTTGAAGCGGGGGACAGGGAAATCACCGGGGAGCTGTTTTTT
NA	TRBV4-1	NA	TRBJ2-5	CASSRTGDSQETQYF	TGCGCCAGCAGCCGGACGGGGGATAGCCAAGAGACCCAGTACTTC
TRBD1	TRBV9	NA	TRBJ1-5	CASSAPGTGNQPQHF	TGTGCCAGCAGCGCACCCGGGACAGGGAATCAGCCCCAGCATTTT
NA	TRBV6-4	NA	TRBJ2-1	CASSLDSSSYNEQFF	TGTGCCAGCAGTCTCGACTCGAGCTCCTACAATGAGCAGTTCTTC
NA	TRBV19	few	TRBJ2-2	CASNLPRQAPAGELFF	TGTGCCAGTAATCTCCCCAGACAGGCCCCGGCCGGGGAGCTGTTTTTT
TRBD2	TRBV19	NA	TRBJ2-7	CASSIWSSGKDEQYF	TGTGCCAGTAGTATATGGTCTAGCGGTAAAGACGAGCAGTACTTC
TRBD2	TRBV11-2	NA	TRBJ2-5	CASSLWASGRTGQETQYF	TGTGCCAGCAGCTTATGGGCTAGCGGGAGGACGGGCCAAGAGACCCAGTACTTC
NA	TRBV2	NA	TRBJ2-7	CASRVERLGEQYF	TGTGCCAGCAGAGTCGAGAGGCTGGGCGAGCAGTACTTC
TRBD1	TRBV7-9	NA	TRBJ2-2	CASSLTGGSNGELFF	TGTGCCAGCAGCTTAACAGGGGGCTCGAACGGGGAGCTGTTTTTT
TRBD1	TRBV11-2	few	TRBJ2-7	CASSRGQVGEQYF	TGTGCCAGCAGCCGCGGACAGGTCGGCGAGCAGTACTTC
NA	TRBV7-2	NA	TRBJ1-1	CASSLYQGTEAFF	TGTGCCAGCAGCTTATATCAGGGGACTGAAGCTTTCTTT
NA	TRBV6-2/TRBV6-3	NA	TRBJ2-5	CASSYYRRNAQETQYF	TGTGCCAGCAGTTACTACCGGAGGAACGCTCAAGAGACCCAGTACTTC
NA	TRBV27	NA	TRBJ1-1	CASSLGPAAGKTEAFF	TGTGCCAGCAGTCTCGGGCCGGCGGCAGGGAAAACTGAAGCTTTCTTT
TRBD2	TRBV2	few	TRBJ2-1	CASRGLDFRGGQFF	TGTGCCAGCAGGGGACTAGACTTTCGTGGCGGGCAGTTCTTC
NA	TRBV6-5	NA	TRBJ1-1	CASSYVSRVMNTEAFF	TGTGCCAGCAGTTACGTATCGCGGGTGATGAACACTGAAGCTTTCTTT
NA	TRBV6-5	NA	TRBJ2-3	CASSRQDTQYF	TGTGCCAGCAGTAGACAAGATACGCAGTATTTT
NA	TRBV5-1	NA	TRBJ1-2	CASSLDSYGYTF	TGCGCCAGCAGCTTGGACAGCTATGGCTACACCTTC
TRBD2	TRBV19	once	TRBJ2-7	CASSGGRSSYEQYF	TGTGCCAGTAGTGGCGGGAGGTCGTCCTACGAGCAGTACTTC
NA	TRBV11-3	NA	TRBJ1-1	CASSLYGQNTEAFF	TGTGCCAGCAGCTTATATGGGCAGAACACTGAAGCTTTCTTT
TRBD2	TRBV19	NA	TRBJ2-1	CASSIISGRVASEQFF	TGTGCCAGTAGTATAATAAGCGGGAGGGTCGCTTCTGAGCAGTTCTTC
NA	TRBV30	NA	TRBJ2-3	CAWSGVGVSDTQYF	TGTGCCTGGAGTGGAGTAGGGGTTTCAGATACGCAGTATTTT
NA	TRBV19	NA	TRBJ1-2	CASSIPGAGYGYTF	TGTGCCAGTAGTATACCAGGGGCGGGCTATGGCTACACCTTC
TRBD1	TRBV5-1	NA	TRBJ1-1	CASSLGQGATEAFF	TGCGCCAGCAGCCTCGGACAGGGAGCCACTGAAGCTTTCTTT
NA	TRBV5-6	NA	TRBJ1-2	CASSTGGVNYGYTF	TGTGCCAGCAGCACCGGGGGAGTTAACTATGGCTACACCTTC
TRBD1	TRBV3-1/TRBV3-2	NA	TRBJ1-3	CASSQDGTGYGNTIYF	TGTGCCAGCAGCCAAGATGGGACAGGGTATGGAAACACCATATATTTT
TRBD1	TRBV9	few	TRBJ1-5	CASSVEPGGNGAPQHF	TGTGCCAGCAGCGTAGAACCAGGGGGCAATGGTGCGCCCCAGCATTTT
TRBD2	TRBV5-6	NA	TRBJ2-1	CASSWALAAEQFF	TGTGCCAGCAGCTGGGCCCTAGCGGCTGAGCAGTTCTTC
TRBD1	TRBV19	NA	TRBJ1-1	CASRSRGTGADTEAFF	TGTGCCAGTAGGTCGAGGGGGACAGGGGCAGACACTGAAGCTTTCTTT
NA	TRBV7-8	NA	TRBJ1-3	CASSFKQGNTIYF	TGTGCCAGCAGCTTCAAACAGGGAAACACCATATATTTT
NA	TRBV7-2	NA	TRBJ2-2	CASSLVRGLAGELFF	TGTGCCAGCAGCTTAGTTAGGGGTTTAGCCGGGGAGCTGTTTTTT
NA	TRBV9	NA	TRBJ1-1	CASSVARNTEAFF	TGTGCCAGCAGCGTTGCGAGGAACACTGAAGCTTTCTTT
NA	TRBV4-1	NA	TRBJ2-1	CASSQPLAAGRHNEQFF	TGCGCCAGCAGCCAGCCTCTAGCTGCGGGTCGGCACAATGAGCAGTTCTTC
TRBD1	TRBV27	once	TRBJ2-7	CASSLSGQGAYEQYF	TGTGCCAGCAGTCTCTCCGGACAGGGGGCTTACGAGCAGTACTTC
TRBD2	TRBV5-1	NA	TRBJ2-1	CASSLGGSTYNEQFF	TGCGCCAGCAGCTTGGGCGGGAGTACCTACAATGAGCAGTTCTTC
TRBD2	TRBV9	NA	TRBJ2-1	CASSFGLAGGEQFF	TGTGCCAGCAGCTTCGGACTAGCGGGAGGGGAGCAGTTCTTC
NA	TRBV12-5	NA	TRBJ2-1	CASGLTEYNEQFF	TGTGCTAGTGGTTTGACTGAATACAATGAGCAGTTCTTC
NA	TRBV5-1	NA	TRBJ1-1	CASSLVPGGVTEAFF	TGCGCCAGCAGCTTGGTGCCCGGCGGGGTCACTGAAGCTTTCTTT
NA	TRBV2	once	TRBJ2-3	CASAGGGVTDTQYF	TGTGCCAGCGCCGGCGGAGGAGTCACAGATACGCAGTATTTT
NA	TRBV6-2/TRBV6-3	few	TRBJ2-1	CASSYVGPRSGNEQFF	TGTGCCAGCAGTTACGTAGGCCCCAGATCAGGAAATGAGCAGTTCTTC
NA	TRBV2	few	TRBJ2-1	CAGNRDSYNEQFF	TGTGCCGGGAACAGGGACTCCTACAATGAGCAGTTCTTC
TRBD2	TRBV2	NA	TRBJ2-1	CASDLLASYNEQFF	TGTGCCAGCGATCTACTAGCGTCATACAATGAGCAGTTCTTC
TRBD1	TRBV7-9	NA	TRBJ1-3	CASSLAWTGQLSGNTIYF	TGTGCCAGCAGCTTAGCGTGGACAGGCCAACTCTCTGGAAACACCATATATTTT
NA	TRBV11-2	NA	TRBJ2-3	CASSLGVRPSTDTQYF	TGTGCCAGCAGCTTAGGGGTCAGGCCTAGCACAGATACGCAGTATTTT
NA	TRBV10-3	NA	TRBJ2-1	CAISESTGFGNEQFF	TGTGCCATCAGTGAGTCGACCGGGTTTGGCAATGAGCAGTTCTTC
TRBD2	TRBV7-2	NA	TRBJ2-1	CASSSIGTSFFRNEQFF	TGTGCCAGCAGCTCCATCGGGACTAGTTTCTTTAGGAATGAGCAGTTCTTC
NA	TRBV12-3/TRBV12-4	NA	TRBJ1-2	CASSSTVPYGYTF	TGTGCCAGCAGTTCGACAGTTCCCTATGGCTACACCTTC
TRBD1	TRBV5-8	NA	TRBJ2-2	CASSLGDREAGELFF	TGTGCCAGCAGCTTGGGGGACAGGGAGGCCGGGGAGCTGTTTTTT
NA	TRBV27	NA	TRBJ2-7	CASSSGQGPYEQYF	TGTGCCAGCAGTTCCGGGCAGGGCCCCTACGAGCAGTACTTC
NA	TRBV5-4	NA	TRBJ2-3	CASSPTGHTDTQYF	TGTGCCAGCAGCCCTACAGGGCACACAGATACGCAGTATTTT
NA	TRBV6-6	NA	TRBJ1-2	CASSYPEDLGYGYTF	TGTGCCAGCAGTTACCCCGAGGATTTGGGCTATGGCTACACCTTC
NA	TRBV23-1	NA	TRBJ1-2	CASSRSERRVLELDGYTF	TGCGCCAGCAGCCGAAGCGAGAGACGGGTGTTGGAGCTGGATGGCTACACCTTC
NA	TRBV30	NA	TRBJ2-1	CAWSFHGTSQFF	TGTGCCTGGTCTTTTCATGGGACTTCTCAGTTCTTC
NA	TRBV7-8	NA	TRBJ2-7	CASSYTRSSGYEQYF	TGTGCCAGCAGCTACACCCGGAGTAGCGGCTACGAGCAGTACTTC
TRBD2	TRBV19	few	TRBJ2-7	CASSMREGSYEQYF	TGTGCCAGTAGTATGCGGGAGGGATCCTACGAGCAGTACTTC